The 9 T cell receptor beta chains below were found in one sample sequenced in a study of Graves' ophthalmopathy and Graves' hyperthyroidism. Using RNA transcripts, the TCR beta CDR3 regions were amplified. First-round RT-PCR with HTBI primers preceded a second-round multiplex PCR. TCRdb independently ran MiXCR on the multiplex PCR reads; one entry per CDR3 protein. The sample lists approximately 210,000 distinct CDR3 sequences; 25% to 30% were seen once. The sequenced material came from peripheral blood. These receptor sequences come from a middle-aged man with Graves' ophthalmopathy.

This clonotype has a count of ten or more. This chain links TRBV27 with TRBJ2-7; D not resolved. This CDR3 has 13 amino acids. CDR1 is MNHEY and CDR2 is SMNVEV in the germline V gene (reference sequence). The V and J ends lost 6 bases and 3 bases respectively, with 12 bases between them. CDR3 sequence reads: CASSGSLSYEQYF. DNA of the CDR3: TGTGCCAGCAGCGGGTCCCTGAGCTACGAGCAGTACTTC.

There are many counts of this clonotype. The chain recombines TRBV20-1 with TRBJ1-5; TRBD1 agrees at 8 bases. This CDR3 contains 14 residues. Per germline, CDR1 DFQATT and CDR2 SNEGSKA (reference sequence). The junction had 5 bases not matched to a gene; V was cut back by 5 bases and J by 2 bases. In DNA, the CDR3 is TGCAGTGCTCAGGACAGGGCTGGCAATCAGCCCCAGCATTTT. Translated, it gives CSAQDRAGNQPQHF.

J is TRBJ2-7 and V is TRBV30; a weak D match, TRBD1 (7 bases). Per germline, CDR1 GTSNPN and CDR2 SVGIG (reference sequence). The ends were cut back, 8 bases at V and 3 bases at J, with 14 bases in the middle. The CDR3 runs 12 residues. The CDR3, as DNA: TGTGCCGGCGGCGGGACAGTCTACGAGCAGTACTTC. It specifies CAGGGTVYEQYF.

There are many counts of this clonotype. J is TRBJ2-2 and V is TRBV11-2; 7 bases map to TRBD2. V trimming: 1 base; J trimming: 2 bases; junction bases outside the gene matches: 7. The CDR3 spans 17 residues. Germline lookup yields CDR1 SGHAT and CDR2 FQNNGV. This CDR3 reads CASSLVAGLTNTGELFF. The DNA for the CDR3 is TGTGCCAGCAGCTTAGTTGCGGGACTAACAAACACCGGGGAGCTGTTTTTT.

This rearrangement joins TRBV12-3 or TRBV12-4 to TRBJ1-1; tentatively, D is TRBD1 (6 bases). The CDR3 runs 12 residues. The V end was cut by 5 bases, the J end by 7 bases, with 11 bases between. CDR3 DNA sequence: TGTGCCAGCAGTCGGGCCAGGGGTGAAGCTTTCTTT. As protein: CASSRARGEAFF.

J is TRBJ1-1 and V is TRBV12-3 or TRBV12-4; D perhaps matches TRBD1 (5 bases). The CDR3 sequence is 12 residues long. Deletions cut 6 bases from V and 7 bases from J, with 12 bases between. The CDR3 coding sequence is TGTGCCAGCAGCCAGGGAGTCCTTGAAGCTTTCTTT. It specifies CASSQGVLEAFF.

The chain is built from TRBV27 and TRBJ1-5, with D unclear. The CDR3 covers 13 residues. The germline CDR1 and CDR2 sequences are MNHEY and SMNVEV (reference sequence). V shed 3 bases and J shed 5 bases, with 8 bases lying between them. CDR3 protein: CASSFKVHQPQHF. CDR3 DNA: TGTGCCAGCAGTTTCAAGGTACATCAGCCCCAGCATTTT.

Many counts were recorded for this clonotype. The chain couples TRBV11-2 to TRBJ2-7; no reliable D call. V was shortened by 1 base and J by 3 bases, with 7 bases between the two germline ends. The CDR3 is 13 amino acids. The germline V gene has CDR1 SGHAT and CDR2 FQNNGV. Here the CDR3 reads CASSLAENYEQYF. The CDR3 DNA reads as TGTGCCAGCAGCTTAGCGGAAAACTACGAGCAGTACTTC.

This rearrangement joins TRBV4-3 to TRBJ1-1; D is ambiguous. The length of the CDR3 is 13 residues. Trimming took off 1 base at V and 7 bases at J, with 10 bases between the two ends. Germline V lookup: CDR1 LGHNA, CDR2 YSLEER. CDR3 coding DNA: TGCGCCAGCAGCCAAGGAAGGGCCTATGAAGCTTTCTTT. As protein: CASSQGRAYEAFF.